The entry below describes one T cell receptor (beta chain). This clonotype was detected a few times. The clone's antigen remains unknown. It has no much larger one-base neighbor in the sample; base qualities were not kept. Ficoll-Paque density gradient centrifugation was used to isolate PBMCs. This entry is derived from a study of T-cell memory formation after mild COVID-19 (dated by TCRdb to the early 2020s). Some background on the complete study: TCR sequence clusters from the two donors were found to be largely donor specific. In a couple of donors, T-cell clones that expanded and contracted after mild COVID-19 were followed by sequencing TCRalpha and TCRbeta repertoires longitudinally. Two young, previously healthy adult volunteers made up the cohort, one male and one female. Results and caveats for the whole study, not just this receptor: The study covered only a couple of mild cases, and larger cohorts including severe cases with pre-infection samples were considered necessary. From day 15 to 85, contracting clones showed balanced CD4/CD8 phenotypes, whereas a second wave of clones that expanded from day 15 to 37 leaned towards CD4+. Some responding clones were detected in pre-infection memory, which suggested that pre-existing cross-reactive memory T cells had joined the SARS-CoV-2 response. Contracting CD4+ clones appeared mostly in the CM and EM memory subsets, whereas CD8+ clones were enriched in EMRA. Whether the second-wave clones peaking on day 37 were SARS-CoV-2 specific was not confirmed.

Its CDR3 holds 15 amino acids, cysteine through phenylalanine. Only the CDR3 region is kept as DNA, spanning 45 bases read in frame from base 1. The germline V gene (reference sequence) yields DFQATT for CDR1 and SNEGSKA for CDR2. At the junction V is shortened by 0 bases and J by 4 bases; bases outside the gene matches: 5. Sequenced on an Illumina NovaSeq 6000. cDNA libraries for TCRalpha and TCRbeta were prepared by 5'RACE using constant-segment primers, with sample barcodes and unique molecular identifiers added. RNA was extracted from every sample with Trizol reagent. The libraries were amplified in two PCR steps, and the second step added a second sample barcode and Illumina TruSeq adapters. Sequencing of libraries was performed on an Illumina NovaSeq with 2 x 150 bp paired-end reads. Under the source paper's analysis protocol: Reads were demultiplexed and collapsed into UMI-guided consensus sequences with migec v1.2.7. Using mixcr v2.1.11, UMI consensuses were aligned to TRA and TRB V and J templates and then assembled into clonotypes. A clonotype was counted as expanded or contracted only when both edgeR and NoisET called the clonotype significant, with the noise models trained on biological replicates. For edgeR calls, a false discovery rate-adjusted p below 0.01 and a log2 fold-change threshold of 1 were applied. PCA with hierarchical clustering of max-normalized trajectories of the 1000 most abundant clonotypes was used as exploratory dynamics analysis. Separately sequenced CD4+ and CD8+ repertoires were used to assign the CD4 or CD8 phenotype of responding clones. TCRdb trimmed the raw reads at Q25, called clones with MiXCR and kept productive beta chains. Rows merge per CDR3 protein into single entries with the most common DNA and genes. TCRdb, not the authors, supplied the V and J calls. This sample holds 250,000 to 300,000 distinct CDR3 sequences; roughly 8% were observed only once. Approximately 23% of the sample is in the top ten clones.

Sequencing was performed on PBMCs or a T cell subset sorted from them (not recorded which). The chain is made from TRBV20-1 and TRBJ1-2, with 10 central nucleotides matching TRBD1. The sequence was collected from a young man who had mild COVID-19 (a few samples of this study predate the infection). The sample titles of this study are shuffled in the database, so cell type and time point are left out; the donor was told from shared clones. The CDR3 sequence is CSARDRDRGIYGYTF. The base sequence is TGCAGTGCTAGAGACCGGGACAGGGGAATCTATGGCTACACCTTC.